The 8 T cell receptor beta chains given below trace back to one sample, sequenced in a study of blood T cell repertoires in COVID-19. Using immunoSEQ multiplex PCR, the repertoire was profiled, and TCRdb retains in-frame clones only, with some absent. The sample consists of roughly 250,000 clones, approximately 90% of them appearing once. Sequenced: PBMCs or T cells enriched from blood (not recorded which). These receptors were taken from a man between 50 and 59 years old who had been exposed to COVID-19.

The chain combines TRBV4-1 with TRBJ2-1, with unresolved D. Per the germline V gene, CDR1 is MGHRA and CDR2 is YSYEKL. The V end lost 3 bases, the J end lost 0 bases, and 9 bases lay between the germline ends. The CDR3 covers 15 residues. The CDR3 loop reads CASSQGPSSYNEQFF. In DNA, the CDR3 is TGCGCCAGCAGCCAGGGCCCCAGCTCCTACAATGAGCAGTTCTTC.

V gene TRBV21-1 combines with J gene TRBJ2-2; the table's D call of TRBD1 was not tested on the DNA. TRBV21-1 is a documented pseudogene. The CDR3 runs to 18 residues. The DNA of the CDR3 is TGTGCCAGCAGCAAAGTCTTAACGGGGACAGGGAGGGCCGGGGAGCTGTTTTTT. This codes for CASSKVLTGTGRAGELFF.

The chain links TRBV30 to TRBJ2-7, with TRBD1 identical over 10 bases. The CDR3 length is 14 residues. The V gene's germline CDR1 is GTSNPN and CDR2 SVGIG (reference sequence). Trimming cost V 3 bases and J 6 bases; bases outside gene matches: 8. CDR3 protein: CAWSRWDRGREQYF. The CDR3 coding sequence is TGTGCCTGGAGCAGGTGGGACAGGGGACGCGAGCAGTACTTC.

This clone was counted only a few times. The chain employs TRBV3-1 (or the pseudogene TRBV3-2) and TRBJ1-1, with no clear D. The V end lost 2 bases, the J end lost 8 bases, and 9 bases lay between the germline ends. The germline gives CDR1 LGHDT, CDR2 YNNKEL (reference sequence). The CDR3 loop spans 12 amino acids. This chain's CDR3 is CASSQTAGEAFF. The CDR3 DNA is TGTGCCAGCAGCCAAACGGCAGGCGAAGCTTTCTTT.

The chain recombines TRBV5-1 with TRBJ1-1; the D gene is possibly TRBD1 (6 bases). Germline CDR1 reads SGHRS; CDR2 reads YFSETQ. The length of the CDR3 is 16 residues. Trimming left V 4 bases short and J 0 bases short, with 16 bases between. The DNA for the CDR3 is TGCGCCAGCAGCCCTACAGGGTTGGTTATGAACACTGAAGCTTTCTTT. Translating it yields CASSPTGLVMNTEAFF. Looking up the rest from reference TRBV5-1 and TRBJ1-1 gives the full variable domain: KAGVTQTPRYLIKTRGQQVTLSCSPISGHRSVSWYQQTPGQGLQFLFEYFSETQRNKGNFPGRFSGRQFSNSRSEMNVSTLELGDSALYLCASSPTGLVMNTEAFFGQGTRLTVV.

The chain links TRBV5-1 to TRBJ1-2, with D perhaps TRBD1 (5 bases). Trimming left V 0 bases short and J 3 bases short, with 12 bases between. Germline CDR1 reads SGHRS; CDR2 reads YFSETQ. This CDR3 comprises 15 residues. DNA for the CDR3: TGCGCCAGCAGCTTGGGTCCAGGGATGGACTATGGCTACACCTTC. Translating gives CASSLGPGMDYGYTF.

The chain employs TRBV7-8 and TRBJ1-2; 8 nucleotides align to TRBD1. The CDR3 is made up of 16 amino acids. With 2 bases clipped from V and 1 base from J, the junction kept 6 bases outside the gene matches. Germline V gene lookup returns CDR1 SGHVS and CDR2 FQNEAQ. The CDR3 loop reads CASSLNWGQVNYGYTF. The CDR3 DNA reads as TGTGCCAGCAGCTTAAATTGGGGACAGGTTAACTATGGCTACACCTTC.

This chain connects TRBV11-2 to TRBJ1-3; no definite D call. V was trimmed by 3 bases and J by 0 bases, leaving 9 bases between them. In germline, CDR1 is SGHAT, CDR2 FQNNGV. This CDR3 contains 15 residues. CDR3 sequence: CASSLQAHSGNTIYF. Here the CDR3 DNA reads TGTGCCAGCAGCTTGCAGGCTCACTCTGGAAACACCATATATTTT.